Each of the 11 T cell receptor beta chains below was sequenced from the same sample in a study of blood T cell repertoires in COVID-19 (dated by TCRdb to 2018 to 2021). To prepare the library, the immunoSEQ multiplex PCR assay was applied. This immuneACCESS table, as held by TCRdb, lists in-frame sequences with V and J called but not all clones. Of the missing ones, under half trace to an unresolved V gene in checked studies; the others have no known cause. The sample includes under 300,000 clones, with roughly four fifths observed a single time. Of the sample, roughly 12% is held by the ten largest clones. Sequencing was carried out using peripheral blood. The source is a woman in her sixties or seventies with active or convalescent COVID-19.

In DNA, the CDR3 is TGTGCCAGCAGTCCTGGACAGGCTCCTGAAGCTTTCTTT. This encodes CASSPGQAPEAFF. The chain carries TRBV12-3 or TRBV12-4 and TRBJ1-1; 7 bases map to TRBD1. V lost 5 bases to trimming and J lost 6 bases; unmatched junction nucleotides: 6. This CDR3 has 13 amino acids.

The rearrangement uses TRBV5-5 and TRBJ1-1; weak D call: TRBD1 (5 bases). The CDR3 totals 15 residues. Germline V gene data show CDR1 as SGHKS and CDR2 as YYEKEE (reference sequence). The V gene lost 3 bases and the J gene lost 0 bases, with 12 bases spanning the gap. The CDR3 loop is CASSYATALNTEAFF. The DNA for the CDR3 is TGTGCCAGCAGCTACGCGACAGCTTTGAACACTGAAGCTTTCTTT.

CDR3 loop: CASSQGYLKTGKYGYTF. The DNA for the CDR3 is TGTGCCAGCAGCCAAGGGTATTTAAAGACAGGGAAATATGGCTACACCTTC. This chain joins TRBV14 and TRBJ1-2; 7 bases are shared with TRBD1. With V trimmed by 1 base and J by 5 bases, 13 bases remained unmatched. Germline CDR1 and CDR2: SGHDN and FVKESK. The CDR3 runs 17 residues. Complete variable domain (other parts from reference TRBV14 and TRBJ1-2): EAGVTQFPSHSVIEKGQTVTLRCDPISGHDNLYWYRRVMGKEIKFLLHFVKESKQDESGMPNNRFLAERTGGTYSTLKVQPAELEDSGVYFCASSQGYLKTGKYGYTFGSGTRLTVV.

The rearrangement links TRBV4-1 to TRBJ1-1, with unresolved D. Germline CDR1 and CDR2: MGHRA and YSYEKL. CDR3 length: 15 residues. Trimming left V 0 bases short and J 1 base short, with 9 bases between. For the CDR3, the DNA is TGCGCCAGCAGCCAAGATCCCAGTCCGAACACTGAAGCTTTCTTT. Its translation is CASSQDPSPNTEAFF.

The DNA for the CDR3 is TGTGCCAGCTCCCCGGGAAATAGCCCAGATACGCAGTATTTT. This translates into CASSPGNSPDTQYF. This chain links TRBV18 with TRBJ2-3, with TRBD2 as a possible D gene (5 bases). V lost 6 bases and J lost 4, with 14 bases in between. Germline-derived CDR1 and CDR2 are KGHSH and LQKENI. The CDR3 is made up of 14 amino acids.

The rearrangement links TRBV2 to TRBJ1-1; D remains ambiguous. V shed 6 bases and J shed 1 base, with 12 bases lying between them. This CDR3 is built from 14 residues. Germline V gene sequence: CDR1 SNHLY, CDR2 FYNNEI. The CDR3 DNA follows: TGTGCCAGCAGACCGATCCTAGGGAACACTGAAGCTTTCTTT. This codes for CASRPILGNTEAFF.

The gene calls are TRBV6-2 or TRBV6-3 and TRBJ1-2; the D is unclear. Germline V lookup: CDR1 MNHEY, CDR2 SVGEGT. V lost 2 bases to trimming and J lost 8 bases, with 15 bases between them. This CDR3 has 14 residues. This CDR3 reads CASSYPLGIDGYTF. Here the CDR3 DNA reads TGTGCCAGCAGTTACCCCCTGGGCATCGACGGCTACACCTTC.

V usage is TRBV9 and J usage is TRBJ2-7; 8 bases agree with TRBD1. This CDR3 is built from 15 residues. After removal of 4 bases from V and 2 bases from J, the junction contained 8 bases not matched to a gene. The germline gives CDR1 SGDLS, CDR2 YYNGEE. CDR3 loop: CASSPRQGAAYEQYF. CDR3 nucleotide sequence: TGTGCCAGCAGCCCCCGCCAGGGGGCGGCCTACGAGCAGTACTTC.

The chain is built from TRBV19 and TRBJ1-2; D is possibly TRBD1 (5 bases). The CDR3 sequence is 15 residues long. V gave up 3 bases and J gave up 5 bases, with 16 bases separating them. Germline CDR1 and CDR2: LNHDA and SQIVND (reference sequence). The CDR3 DNA sequence: TGTGCCAGTAGTATCCAGGCAGGGTCTGGATATGGCTACACCTTC. Translated: CASSIQAGSGYGYTF.

The chain combines TRBV6-6 with TRBJ1-4; D unclear. CDR3 length: 14 amino acids. V lost 4 bases and J lost 5, with 11 bases in between. Germline-derived CDR1 and CDR2 are MNHNY and SVGAGI (reference sequence). Here the CDR3 DNA reads TGTGCCAGCAGTTCCAGAGACAAAAATGAAAAACTGTTTTTT. Translating it yields CASSSRDKNEKLFF.

This clone was seen a few times. This rearrangement joins TRBV19 to TRBJ1-2; D perhaps matches TRBD1 (6 bases). This CDR3 comprises 16 residues. Germline V gives CDR1 LNHDA, CDR2 SQIVND (reference sequence). V was clipped by 5 bases and J by 4 bases, with 20 bases between them. The CDR3 protein is CASSPGRGGAVYGYTF. The CDR3 DNA sequence: TGTGCCAGTAGTCCCGGGAGGGGGGGCGCCGTCTATGGCTACACCTTC.